The rows below give T cell receptor beta chains drawn from one sample of a study of technical replicates of blood from a few donors. The table came from immunoSEQ multiplex PCR; TCRdb's copy has only in-frame clones and leaves some out. Altogether over 30,000 clones are present, roughly 92% being singletons, with the ten largest covering approximately 4%. Sequencing was carried out using PBMCs. Receptors originate from a human donor in good health. Some clones in this sample may be carry-over from other donors' samples. The CDR3 runs from the conserved cysteine through the conserved F or W. The order of the fields is D gene, V gene, CDR3 length, clone size, J gene, CDR3 DNA, CDR3 protein. The D gene is left open where the match is weak. Expanded clones get a size class; other rows say once, few or many, or leave the size out.

NA,TRBV11-3,12,NA,TRBJ2-1,TGTGCCAGCAGCCTATCAGGCCGTGATCAGTTCTTC,CASSLSGRDQFF
TRBD1,TRBV2,16,NA,TRBJ1-2,TGTGCCAGCAGTGAGGTCCGGACAGGGGGCCTCGATGGCTACACCTTC,CASSEVRTGGLDGYTF
TRBD1,TRBV30,12,once,TRBJ2-7,TGTGCCCAGGGACAGGGGGCCTACGAGCAGTACTTC,CAQGQGAYEQYF
NA,TRBV6-5,15,NA,TRBJ1-2,TGTGCCAGCAGTTACTCGACAGGCTTTAACTATGGCTACACCTTC,CASSYSTGFNYGYTF
TRBD1,TRBV5-6,14,NA,TRBJ1-2,TGTGCCAGCAGTCGTAGGGGACAGCCCTATGGCTACACCTTC,CASSRRGQPYGYTF
TRBD2,TRBV5-6,15,NA,TRBJ2-1,TGTGCCAGCAGCTTGCAACTAGCGGCCTACAATGAGCAGTTCTTC,CASSLQLAAYNEQFF
NA,TRBV30,17,NA,TRBJ1-3,TGTGCCTGGAGTGTATCTGGTAGGACAGTCTCTGGAAACACCATATATTTT,CAWSVSGRTVSGNTIYF
NA,TRBV4-1,17,NA,TRBJ1-2,TGCGCCAGCAGCCAAGATATTGGCAGGGGAGCTAACTATGGCTACACCTTC,CASSQDIGRGANYGYTF
TRBD1,TRBV20-1,11,NA,TRBJ2-7,TGCAGTGCTCTGGACAGGTACGAGCAGTACTTC,CSALDRYEQYF
NA,TRBV5-6,15,NA,TRBJ2-7,TGTGCCAGCAGCAGGGCTGACAGGCGCTCCTACGAGCAGTACTTC,CASSRADRRSYEQYF
NA,TRBV29-1,14,NA,TRBJ1-2,TGCAGCGTTGGAACCCCTGGGCGTAACTATGGCTACACCTTC,CSVGTPGRNYGYTF
NA,TRBV9,13,NA,TRBJ1-2,TGTGCCAGCAGCGACAGGGCTAACTATGGCTACACCTTC,CASSDRANYGYTF
NA,TRBV5-1,15,NA,TRBJ2-7,TGCGCCAGCAGCTGGAGGGACAGTGGAGCCTACGAGCAGTACTTC,CASSWRDSGAYEQYF
NA,TRBV29-1,12,few,TRBJ1-2,TGCAGCGTTGACCTGGGCCTTTATGGCTACACCTTC,CSVDLGLYGYTF
TRBD2,TRBV6-1,17,few,TRBJ2-5,TGTGCCAGCAGTGCAAGCGAATCTAGCGGGGGACAAGAGACCCAGTACTTC,CASSASESSGGQETQYF
TRBD2,TRBV5-1,14,few,TRBJ2-1,TGCGCCAGTTCCCCTAGCGGGGGTTACAATGAGCAGTTCTTC,CASSPSGGYNEQFF
NA,TRBV30,14,NA,TRBJ1-3,TGTGCCTGGGGGGGACTCCGCTCTGGAAACACCATATATTTT,CAWGGLRSGNTIYF